The 3 T cell receptor beta chains given below trace back to one sample, sequenced in a study of pediatric ulcerative colitis. This table comes from immunoSEQ multiplex PCR, and its TCRdb copy is limited to in-frame clones, with some not included. This table holds fewer than 7,000 clones, 85% to 90% found once. Sequenced sample: blood. Receptors were obtained from a girl aged 5-17 years who was a control in a study of pediatric ulcerative colitis.

This clone was seen once. V usage is TRBV2 and J usage is TRBJ2-7; tentatively, D is TRBD2 (5 bases). CDR3 length equals 16 residues. Germline CDR1 is SNHLY and CDR2 is FYNNEI. Trimming took 8 bases from V and 1 from J, leaving 21 bases between them. The CDR3 loop is CASGSSRRTDSYEQYF. The DNA of the CDR3 is TGTGCCAGCGGATCCTCCCGGAGGACTGATTCCTACGAGCAGTACTTC.

The CDR3 bases are TGTGCCAGCAGCGCGGGACAGGGAGTTAACTATGGCTACACCTTC. It yields the protein CASSAGQGVNYGYTF. The rearrangement links TRBV9 to TRBJ1-2; 9 bases match TRBD1. This CDR3 is built from 15 residues. The germline CDR1 and CDR2 sequences are SGDLS and YYNGEE. J lost 1 base, V lost 3 bases, and 4 bases had no gene match.

V gene TRBV4-2 combines with J gene TRBJ2-7; TRBD2 agrees at 9 bases. The germline V gene has CDR1 LGHNA and CDR2 YNFKEQ. The CDR3 is 15 residues long. V trimming: 0 bases; J trimming: 0 bases; junction bases outside the gene matches: 0. The chain's CDR3 is CASSQDSGSSYEQYF. The CDR3 DNA follows: TGTGCCAGCAGCCAAGATAGCGGGAGCTCCTACGAGCAGTACTTC.